This TCR beta chain was profiled in a study of T cells of healthy individuals. This clonotype was counted a few times. MiXCR was run by TCRdb on the 5' RACE reads, yielding one entry per CDR3 protein. Of 50,000 to 55,000 distinct CDR3 sequences listed, roughly 15% are singletons. The V segment lost 7 bases and the J segment 3 bases; nucleotides outside the gene matches: 9. This CDR3 spans 14 amino acids. V is TRBV12-3 or TRBV12-4 and J is TRBJ2-7; 7 nucleotides line up with TRBD2. This sequence originates from a human donor in good health. CDR3 sequence reads: CASTPGGSYYEQYF. CDR3 bases: TGTGCCAGCACCCCCGGGGGGAGCTACTACGAGCAGTACTTC.